This T cell receptor (beta chain) was identified in a study of T cell repertoires in cytomegalovirus infection. Study-level information: Both a matching HLA type and CMV infection were indicated by public TCR beta signatures. Study-wide results and limits: HLA-C-restricted CMV clonotypes gave the most frequent clonotype in two of eight donors. Using cumulative public TCR beta family frequency, the authors identified those who carried CMV together with the relevant HLA.

A word on this clonotype: Its target is not known.

The germline V gene encodes CDR1 ENHRY and CDR2 SYGVKD. This CDR3 contains 14 residues. With 7 bases clipped from V and 4 bases from J, the junction kept 4 bases outside the gene matches. TCRdb re-called the reads through MiXCR, storing one row per CDR3 protein. The sample yields a few hundred thousand distinct CDR3 sequences, about a sixth seen once. This TCR was recovered from a human donor in good health (CMV status not recorded). Some clones in this sample may be carry-over from other donors' samples. The chain joins TRBV10-3 to TRBJ2-1, with 10 nucleotides matching TRBD2. Material for sequencing was CD8+ T cells from PBMCs. The CDR3 loop is CAITSGGLYNEQFF. For the CDR3, the DNA is TGTGCCATCACTAGCGGGGGCCTTTACAATGAGCAGTTCTTC.